The T cell receptor beta chain under discussion was sequenced for a study of cytomegalovirus exposure and HLA in healthy donors. Study-wide results and limits: In a later analysis, CMV-associated beta chains were mostly HLA-associated, it appeared.

As for this clone: What it binds is not known.

V was pared by 7 bases and J by 8 bases, with 7 bases of the junction left unmatched. CDR3 length equals 14 residues. CDR1 SGHTA and CDR2 FQGNSA come from the germline V gene. With 60 Vbeta and 13 Jbeta primers, the PCR was carried out. Libraries were prepared by immunoSEQ multiplex PCR; TCRdb keeps only in-frame clonotypes and omits some of them. The table has about 99,000 clones, 76% seen once. This chain uses TRBV7-2 with TRBJ1-6; 8 bases match TRBD1. Sequencing used PBMCs. The receptor was isolated from a woman aged 18-29 years in good health and CMV-seropositive. In nucleotides, the CDR3 is TGTGCCAGCACCAGACAGGGGAGTGATTCACCCCTCCACTTT. It is translated as CASTRQGSDSPLHF.